This T cell receptor (beta chain) was observed in a study of control samples from healthy donors and cancer patients. Profiling relied on immunoSEQ multiplex PCR, and the TCRdb table lists in-frame clones only, not all of them. The data hold 90,000 to 100,000 clones, with around three quarters observed a single time. By share, this clone counts as medium-sized (0.01 to 0.1%). The TCR was taken from a woman in her twenties or thirties in good health. Sequencing was performed on blood.

In DNA, the CDR3 is TGTGCCAGCAGTAGCGGGGGGGCCACAGATACGCAGTATTTT. The encoded protein is CASSSGGATDTQYF. The J gene is TRBJ2-3, the V gene TRBV6-4, with 10 bases lining up with TRBD2. After removal of 5 bases from V and 2 bases from J, the junction contained 1 base not matched to a gene. This CDR3 spans 14 amino acids. The germline CDR1 and CDR2 sequences are MRHNA and SNTAGT.